This T cell receptor (beta chain) was identified in a study of cytomegalovirus exposure and HLA in healthy donors. A multiplex PCR was run with 60 Vbeta primers and 13 Jbeta primers. Clones were read by immunoSEQ multiplex PCR, and TCRdb kept only the in-frame ones, dropping some. The profile shows fewer than 100,000 clones, 70% to 80% of them singletons. Unmatched junction bases numbered 5, after V lost 5 bases and J lost 0 bases. CDR1 and CDR2 from the germline V gene are MNHEY and SMNVEV (reference sequence). The CDR3 runs to 15 residues. The clonotype comes from a middle-aged man in good health and CMV-seronegative. The V and J genes are TRBV27 and TRBJ1-1; 8 positions match TRBD1. The specimen was PBMCs. The CDR3 reads CASSRGQELNTEAFF. CDR3 DNA: TGTGCCAGCAGTAGGGGACAGGAACTGAACACTGAAGCTTTCTTT.